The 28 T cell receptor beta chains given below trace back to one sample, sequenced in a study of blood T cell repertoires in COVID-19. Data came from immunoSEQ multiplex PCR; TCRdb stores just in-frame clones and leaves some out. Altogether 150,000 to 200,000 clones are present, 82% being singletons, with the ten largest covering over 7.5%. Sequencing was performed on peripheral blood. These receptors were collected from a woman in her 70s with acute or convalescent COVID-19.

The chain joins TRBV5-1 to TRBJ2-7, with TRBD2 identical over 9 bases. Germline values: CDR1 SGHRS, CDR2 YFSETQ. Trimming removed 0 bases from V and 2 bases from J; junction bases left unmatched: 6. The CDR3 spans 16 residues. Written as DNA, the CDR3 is TGCGCCAGCAGCTTGGGCGGGACTAGCATAACCTACGAGCAGTACTTC. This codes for CASSLGGTSITYEQYF.

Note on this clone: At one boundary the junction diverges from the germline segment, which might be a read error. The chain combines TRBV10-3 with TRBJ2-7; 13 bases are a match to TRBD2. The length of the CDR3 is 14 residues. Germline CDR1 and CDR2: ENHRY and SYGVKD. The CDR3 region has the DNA TGTGCCATCAGTGGGACTAGCGGGAGCCCCCCCGAGGACTTC. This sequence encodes CAISGTSGSPPEDF.

The DNA of the CDR3 is TGTGCCAGCAGTTACTCGAAAAGGGAGTACACCGGGGAGCTGTTTTTT. Amino acid sequence: CASSYSKREYTGELFF. The chain employs TRBV6-6 and TRBJ2-2; D perhaps matches TRBD2 (5 bases). V lost 0 bases to trimming and J lost 3 bases, with 11 bases between them. Germline values: CDR1 MNHNY, CDR2 SVGAGI (reference sequence). The CDR3 runs to 16 residues.

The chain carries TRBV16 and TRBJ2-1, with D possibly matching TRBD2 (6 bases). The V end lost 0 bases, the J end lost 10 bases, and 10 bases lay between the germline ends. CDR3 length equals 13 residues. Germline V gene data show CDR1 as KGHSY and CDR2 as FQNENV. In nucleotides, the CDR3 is TGTGCCAGCAGCCAATCAGGAGCGGGCGAGCAGTTCTTC. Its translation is CASSQSGAGEQFF.

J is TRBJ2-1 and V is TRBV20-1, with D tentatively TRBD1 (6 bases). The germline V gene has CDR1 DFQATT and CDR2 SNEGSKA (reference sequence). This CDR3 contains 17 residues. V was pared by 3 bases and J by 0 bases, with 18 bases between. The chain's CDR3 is CSASTSGRGHSYNEQFF. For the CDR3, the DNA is TGCAGTGCTAGTACCTCGGGCAGGGGTCACTCCTACAATGAGCAGTTCTTC.

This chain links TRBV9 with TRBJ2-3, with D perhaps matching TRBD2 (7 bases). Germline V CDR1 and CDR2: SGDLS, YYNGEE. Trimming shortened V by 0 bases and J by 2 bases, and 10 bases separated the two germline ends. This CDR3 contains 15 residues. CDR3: CASSVGRGHTDTQYF. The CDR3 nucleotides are TGTGCCAGCAGCGTAGGGCGGGGGCACACAGATACGCAGTATTTT.

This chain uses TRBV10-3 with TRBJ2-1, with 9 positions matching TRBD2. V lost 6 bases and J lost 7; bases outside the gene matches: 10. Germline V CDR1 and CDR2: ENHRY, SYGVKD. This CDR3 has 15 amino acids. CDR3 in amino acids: CAIRGLGLAGNEQFF. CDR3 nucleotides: TGTGCCATCAGGGGTCTCGGGCTAGCGGGAAATGAGCAGTTCTTC.

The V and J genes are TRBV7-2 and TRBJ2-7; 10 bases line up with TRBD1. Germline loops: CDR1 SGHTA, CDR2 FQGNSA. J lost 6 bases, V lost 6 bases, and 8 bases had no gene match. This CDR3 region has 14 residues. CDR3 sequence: CASRGTGVWSEQYF. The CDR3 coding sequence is TGTGCCAGCAGGGGGACAGGGGTATGGTCCGAGCAGTACTTC.

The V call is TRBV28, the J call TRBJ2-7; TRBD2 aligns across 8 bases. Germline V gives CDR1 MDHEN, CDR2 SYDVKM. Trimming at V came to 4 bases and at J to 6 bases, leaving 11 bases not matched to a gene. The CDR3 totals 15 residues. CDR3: CASSSDIAGLVEQYF. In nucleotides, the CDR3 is TGTGCCAGCAGTTCTGACATAGCGGGGTTAGTCGAGCAGTACTTC.

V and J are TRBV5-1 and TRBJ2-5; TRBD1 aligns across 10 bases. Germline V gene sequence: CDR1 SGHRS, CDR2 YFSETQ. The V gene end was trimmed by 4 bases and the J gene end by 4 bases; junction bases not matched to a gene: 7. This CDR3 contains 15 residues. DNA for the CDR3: TGCGCCAGCAGCCCACGACAGGGGGCCGGAGAGACCCAGTACTTC. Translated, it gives CASSPRQGAGETQYF.

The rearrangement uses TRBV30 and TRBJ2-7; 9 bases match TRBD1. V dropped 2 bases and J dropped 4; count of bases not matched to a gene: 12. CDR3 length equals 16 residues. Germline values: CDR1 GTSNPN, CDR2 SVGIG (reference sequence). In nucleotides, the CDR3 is TGTGCCTGGAGTCCCATTACAGGGGGCAGGTGGTACGAGCAGTACTTC. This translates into CAWSPITGGRWYEQYF.

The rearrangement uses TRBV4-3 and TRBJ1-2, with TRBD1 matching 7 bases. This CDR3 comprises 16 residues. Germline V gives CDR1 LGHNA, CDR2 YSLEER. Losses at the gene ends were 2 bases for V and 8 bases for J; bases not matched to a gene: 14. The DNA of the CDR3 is TGCGCCAGCAGCCAATTGTTGCGGGACAGCCGTATCGGCTACACCTTC. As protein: CASSQLLRDSRIGYTF.

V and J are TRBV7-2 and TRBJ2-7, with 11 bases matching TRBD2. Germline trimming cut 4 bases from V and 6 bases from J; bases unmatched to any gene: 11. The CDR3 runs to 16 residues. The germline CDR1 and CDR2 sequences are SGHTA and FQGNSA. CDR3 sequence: CASSSTVTSGSTEQYF. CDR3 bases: TGTGCCAGCAGCTCTACAGTAACTAGCGGGAGTACCGAGCAGTACTTC.

This CDR3 reads CASSLEGGGAIEAFF. CDR3 nucleotides: TGTGCCAGCAGCTTAGAGGGCGGGGGCGCAATTGAAGCTTTCTTT. The chain uses TRBV7-3 and TRBJ1-1; TRBD1 is a possible D gene (6 bases). Germline lookup yields CDR1 SGHTA and CDR2 FQGTGA. V shed 2 bases and J shed 7 bases, with 17 bases lying between them. The CDR3 length is 15 residues.

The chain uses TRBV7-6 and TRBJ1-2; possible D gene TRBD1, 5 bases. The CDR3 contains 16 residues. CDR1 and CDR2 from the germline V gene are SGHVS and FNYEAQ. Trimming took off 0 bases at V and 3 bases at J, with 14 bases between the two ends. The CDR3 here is CASSLAIGGGHYGYTF. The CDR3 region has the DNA TGTGCCAGCAGCTTAGCGATCGGGGGAGGACACTATGGCTACACCTTC.

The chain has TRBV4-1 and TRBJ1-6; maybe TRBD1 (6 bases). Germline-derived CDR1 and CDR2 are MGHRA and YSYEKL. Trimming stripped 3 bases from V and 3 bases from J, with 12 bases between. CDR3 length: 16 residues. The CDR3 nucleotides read TGCGCCAGCAGCCACGACAGGTCCAACTATAATTCACCCCTCCACTTT. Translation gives CASSHDRSNYNSPLHF.

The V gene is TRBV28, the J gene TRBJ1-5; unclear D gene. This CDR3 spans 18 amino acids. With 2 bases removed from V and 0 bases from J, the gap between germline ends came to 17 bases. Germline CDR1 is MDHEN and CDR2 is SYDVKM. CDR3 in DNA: TGTGCCAGCAGTTTAATAGGACTGTCCACTTATAGCAATCAGCCCCAGCATTTT. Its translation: CASSLIGLSTYSNQPQHF.

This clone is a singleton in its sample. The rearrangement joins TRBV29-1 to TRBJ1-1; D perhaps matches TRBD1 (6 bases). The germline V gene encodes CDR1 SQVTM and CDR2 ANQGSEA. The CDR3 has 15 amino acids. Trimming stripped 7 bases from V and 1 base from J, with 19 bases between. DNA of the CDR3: TGCAGCGCATCGCGTCCGACAGGTTGGAACACTGAAGCTTTCTTT. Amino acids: CSASRPTGWNTEAFF. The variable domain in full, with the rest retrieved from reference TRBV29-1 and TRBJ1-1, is SAVISQKPSRDICQRGTSLTIQCQVDSQVTMMFWYRQQPGQSLTLIATANQGSEATYESGFVIDKFPISRPNLTFSTLTVSNMSPEDSSIYLCSASRPTGWNTEAFFGQGTRLTVV.

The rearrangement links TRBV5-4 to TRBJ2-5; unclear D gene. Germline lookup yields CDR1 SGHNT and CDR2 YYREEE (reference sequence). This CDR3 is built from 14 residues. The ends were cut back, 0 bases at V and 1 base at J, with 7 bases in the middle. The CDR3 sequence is CASSLVGSQETQYF. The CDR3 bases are TGTGCCAGCAGCTTGGTGGGCAGCCAAGAGACCCAGTACTTC.

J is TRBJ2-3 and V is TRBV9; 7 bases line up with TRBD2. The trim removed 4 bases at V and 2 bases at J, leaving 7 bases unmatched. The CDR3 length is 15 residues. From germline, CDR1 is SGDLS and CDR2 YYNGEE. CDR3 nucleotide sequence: TGTGCCAGCAGCCGTTCCAGCGGGGTCACAGATACGCAGTATTTT. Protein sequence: CASSRSSGVTDTQYF.

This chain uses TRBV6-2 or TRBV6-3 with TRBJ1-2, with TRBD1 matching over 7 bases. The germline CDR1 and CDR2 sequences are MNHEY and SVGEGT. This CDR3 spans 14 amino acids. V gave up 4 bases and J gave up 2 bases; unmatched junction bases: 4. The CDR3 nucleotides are TGTGCCAGCAGTTTCAGGGGGGTCAACTATGGCTACACCTTC. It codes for CASSFRGVNYGYTF.

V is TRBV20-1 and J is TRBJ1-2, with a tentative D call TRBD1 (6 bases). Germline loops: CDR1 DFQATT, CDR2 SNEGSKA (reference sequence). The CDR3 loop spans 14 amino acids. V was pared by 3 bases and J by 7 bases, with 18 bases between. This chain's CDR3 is CSASPTGQAPGYTF. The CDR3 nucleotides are TGCAGTGCTAGTCCCACGGGACAAGCTCCTGGCTACACCTTC.

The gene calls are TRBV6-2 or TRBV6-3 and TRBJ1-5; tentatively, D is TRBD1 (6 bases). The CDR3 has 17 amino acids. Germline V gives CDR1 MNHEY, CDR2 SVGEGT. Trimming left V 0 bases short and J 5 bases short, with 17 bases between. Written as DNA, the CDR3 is TGTGCCAGCAGTTACTCTTGGGGGGGCGGCTTGGATCAGCCCCAGCATTTT. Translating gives CASSYSWGGGLDQPQHF.

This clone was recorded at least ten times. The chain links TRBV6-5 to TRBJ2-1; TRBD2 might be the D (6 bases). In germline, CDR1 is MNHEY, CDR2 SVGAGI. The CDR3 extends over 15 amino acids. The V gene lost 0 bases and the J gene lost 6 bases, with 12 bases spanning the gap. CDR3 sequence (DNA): TGTGCCAGCAGTTACTCCTACCGACTAGTCAATGAGCAGTTCTTC. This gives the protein CASSYSYRLVNEQFF.

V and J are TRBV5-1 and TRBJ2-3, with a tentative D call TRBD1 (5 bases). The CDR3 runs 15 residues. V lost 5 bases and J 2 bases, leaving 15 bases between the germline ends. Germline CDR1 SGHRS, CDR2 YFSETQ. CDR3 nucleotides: TGCGCCAGCAGTAGATCTCAGGGCCTCACAGATACGCAGTATTTT. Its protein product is CASSRSQGLTDTQYF.

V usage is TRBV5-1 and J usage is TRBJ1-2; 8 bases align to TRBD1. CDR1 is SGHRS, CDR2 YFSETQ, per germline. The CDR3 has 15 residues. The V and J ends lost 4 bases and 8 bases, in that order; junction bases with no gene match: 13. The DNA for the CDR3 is TGCGCCAGCAGCCTTCTCGGACAGGGAAGTGAGGGCTACACCTTC. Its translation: CASSLLGQGSEGYTF.

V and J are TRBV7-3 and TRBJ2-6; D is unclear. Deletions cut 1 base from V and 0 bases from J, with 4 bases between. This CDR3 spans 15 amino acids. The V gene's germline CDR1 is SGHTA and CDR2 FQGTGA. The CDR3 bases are TGTGCCAGCAGCTTAATAAACTCTGGGGCCAACGTCCTGACTTTC. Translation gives CASSLINSGANVLTF.

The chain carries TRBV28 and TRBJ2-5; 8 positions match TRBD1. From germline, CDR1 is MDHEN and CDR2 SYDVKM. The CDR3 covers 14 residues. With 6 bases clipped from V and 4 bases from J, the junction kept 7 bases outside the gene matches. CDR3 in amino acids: CASSSTGAGETQYF. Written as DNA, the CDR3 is TGTGCCAGCAGCTCGACAGGGGCCGGAGAGACCCAGTACTTC.